This T cell receptor beta chain comes out of a study of response to subunit inactivated influenza vaccine. This CDR3 has 15 amino acids. Germline assignment: CDR1 KGHSH and CDR2 LQKENI. The germline V and J ends were trimmed by 1 base and 4 bases, with 13 bases remaining between them. TCRdb reprocessed the RT-PCR reads with MiXCR, giving one entry per CDR3 protein. The data hold 700,000 to 900,000 distinct CDR3 sequences, with 21% observed a single time. This clonotype appeared once. The antigen remains unidentified. Study findings and constraints: The authors put forward the suggestion that each seasonal influenza vaccination may bring in only a limited number of new T cells.

The sequencing here drew on PBMCs from blood, taken roughly 5 days after vaccination. The J gene is TRBJ1-2, the V gene TRBV18; D remains unclear. This TCR was recovered from a man in his forties or fifties who received an inactivated influenza vaccine. The CDR3 coding sequence is TGTGCCAGCTCACCACGGGTTGAGGGTCCCTATGGCTACACCTTC. It encodes CASSPRVEGPYGYTF.